The clone carrying this T cell receptor (beta chain) was found many times. This sample stems from a study of regulatory T cells in long-lasting Graves disease. Building of the TCR beta libraries involved iRepertoire HTBI primers and Arm-PCR of CDR3 regions. TCRdb reprocessed the multiplex PCR reads with MiXCR, giving one entry per CDR3 protein. The sample lists approximately 400,000 distinct CDR3 sequences; about 16% were seen once. V lost 7 bases and J 2 bases, leaving 18 bases between the germline ends. This CDR3 has 15 amino acids. Per the germline V gene, CDR1 is MDHEN and CDR2 is SYDVKM. Time point specified: newly diagnosed GD, antithyroid drugs for less than 3 months. TCR sequences were obtained from RNA taken from PBMCs. The same data also contributed to another study, on T cells in Graves' hyperthyroidism and ophthalmopathy.

Sequencing was performed on peripheral blood mononuclear cells (PBMCs), taken at new diagnosis, from a patient treated with antithyroid drugs. The TCR originated in a woman younger than 45 with Graves disease. The chain combines TRBV28 with TRBJ2-7; D possibly matches TRBD1 or TRBD2 (5 bases each). CDR3 region: CASTSEEAGTYEQYF. CDR3 nucleotide sequence: TGTGCCAGCACCTCAGAGGAGGCAGGGACCTACGAGCAGTACTTC.